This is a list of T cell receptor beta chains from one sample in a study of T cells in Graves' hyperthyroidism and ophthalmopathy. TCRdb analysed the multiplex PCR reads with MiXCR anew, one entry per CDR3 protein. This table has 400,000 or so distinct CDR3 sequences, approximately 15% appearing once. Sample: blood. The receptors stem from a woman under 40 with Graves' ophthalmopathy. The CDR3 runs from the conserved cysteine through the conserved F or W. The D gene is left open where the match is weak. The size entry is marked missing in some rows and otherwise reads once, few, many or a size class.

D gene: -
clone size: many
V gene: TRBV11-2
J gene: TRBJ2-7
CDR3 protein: CASSHMRGEQYF
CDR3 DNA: TGTGCCAGCAGCCACATGCGGGGCGAGCAGTACTTC

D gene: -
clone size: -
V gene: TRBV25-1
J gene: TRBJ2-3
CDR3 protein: CASPNPLDLPDTQYF
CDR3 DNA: TGTGCCAGCCCGAACCCCCTTGACCTGCCAGATACGCAGTATTTT

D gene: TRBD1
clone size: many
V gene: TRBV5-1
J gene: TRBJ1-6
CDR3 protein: CASSFETGTNSPLHF
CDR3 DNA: TGCGCCAGCAGCTTTGAGACAGGGACGAATTCACCCCTCCACTTT

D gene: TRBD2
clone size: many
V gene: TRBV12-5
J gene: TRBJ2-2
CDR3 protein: CASGSRPGGYTGELFF
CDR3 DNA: TGTGCTAGTGGTTCGCGGCCGGGGGGGTACACCGGGGAGCTGTTTTTT

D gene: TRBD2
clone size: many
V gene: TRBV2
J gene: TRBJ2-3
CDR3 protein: CASRGTSGGTDTQYF
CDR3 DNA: TGTGCCAGCAGGGGGACTAGCGGGGGCACAGATACGCAGTATTTT

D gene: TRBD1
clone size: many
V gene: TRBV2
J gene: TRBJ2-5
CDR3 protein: CASKGQGEETQYF
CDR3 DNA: TGTGCCAGCAAGGGACAGGGAGAAGAGACCCAGTACTTC

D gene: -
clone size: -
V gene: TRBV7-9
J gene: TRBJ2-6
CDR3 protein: CASSLWGRSSGANVLTF
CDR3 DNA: TGTGCCAGCAGCTTATGGGGTCGGAGCTCTGGGGCCAACGTCCTGACTTTC

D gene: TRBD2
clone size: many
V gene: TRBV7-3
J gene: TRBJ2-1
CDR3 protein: CASSLNKFSAGTSGGANEQFF
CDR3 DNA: TGTGCCAGCAGCTTAAACAAGTTTTCCGCCGGGACTAGCGGGGGGGCGAATGAGCAGTTCTTC

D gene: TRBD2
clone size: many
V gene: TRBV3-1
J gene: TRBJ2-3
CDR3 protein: CASSQGGRGGYTDTQYF
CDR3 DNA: TGTGCCAGCAGCCAAGGGGGGAGGGGAGGGTACACAGATACGCAGTATTTT

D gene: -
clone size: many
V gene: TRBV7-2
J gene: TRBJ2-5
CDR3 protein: CASTKGTFEETQYF
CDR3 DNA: TGTGCCAGCACCAAAGGGACTTTTGAAGAGACCCAGTACTTC

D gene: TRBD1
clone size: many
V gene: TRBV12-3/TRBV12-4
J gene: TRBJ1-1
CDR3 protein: CASRQGATEAFF
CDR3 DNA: TGTGCCAGCAGGCAGGGGGCCACTGAAGCTTTCTTT

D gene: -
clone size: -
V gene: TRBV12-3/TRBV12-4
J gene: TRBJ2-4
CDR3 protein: CASRVGDMENIQYF
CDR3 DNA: TGTGCCAGCAGGGTTGGGGACATGGAAAACATTCAGTACTTC

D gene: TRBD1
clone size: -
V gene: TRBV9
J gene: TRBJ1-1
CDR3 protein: CASSVGDSKLEAFF
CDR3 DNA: TGTGCCAGCAGCGTAGGGGACAGTAAGCTTGAAGCTTTCTTT

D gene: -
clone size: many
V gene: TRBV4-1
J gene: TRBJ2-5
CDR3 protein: CASSQDPLDRKTQYF
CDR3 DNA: TGCGCCAGCAGCCAAGATCCCCTAGATCGGAAGACCCAGTACTTC

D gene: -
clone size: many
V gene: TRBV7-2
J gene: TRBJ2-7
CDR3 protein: CASSLVSTAWEQYF
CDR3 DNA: TGTGCCAGCAGCTTAGTTTCCACCGCATGGGAGCAGTACTTC

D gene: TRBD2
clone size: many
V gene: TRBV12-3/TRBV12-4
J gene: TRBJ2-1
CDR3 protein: CASSSIRTSYEQFF
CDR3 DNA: TGTGCCAGCAGTTCGATAAGGACTAGCTATGAGCAGTTCTTC

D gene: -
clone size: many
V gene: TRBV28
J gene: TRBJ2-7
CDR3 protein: CASTLGTSYEQYF
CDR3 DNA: TGTGCCAGCACACTGGGTACTTCCTACGAGCAGTACTTC

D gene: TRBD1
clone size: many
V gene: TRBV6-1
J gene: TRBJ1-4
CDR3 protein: CASSPRDRPNEKLFF
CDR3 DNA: TGTGCCAGCAGTCCACGGGACAGGCCTAATGAAAAACTGTTTTTT

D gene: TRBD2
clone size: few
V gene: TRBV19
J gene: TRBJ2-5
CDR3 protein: CASSIDRRLAGGKETQYF
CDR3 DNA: TGTGCCAGTAGTATAGATCGAAGGCTAGCGGGGGGAAAAGAGACCCAGTACTTC

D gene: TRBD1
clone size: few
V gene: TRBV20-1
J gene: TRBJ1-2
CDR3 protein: CSAALGGAYGYTF
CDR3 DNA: TGCAGTGCCGCCTTAGGGGGCGCCTATGGCTACACCTTC

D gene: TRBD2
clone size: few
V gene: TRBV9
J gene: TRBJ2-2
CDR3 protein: CASSVGTSVLGTGELFF
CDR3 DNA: TGTGCCAGCAGCGTAGGGACTAGCGTACTAGGGACCGGGGAGCTGTTTTTT

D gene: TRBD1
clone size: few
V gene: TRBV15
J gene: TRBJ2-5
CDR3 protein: CATSRVRGQGEFRTQYF
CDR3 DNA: TGTGCCACCAGCAGAGTCCGGGGACAGGGGGAGTTTCGGACCCAGTACTTC

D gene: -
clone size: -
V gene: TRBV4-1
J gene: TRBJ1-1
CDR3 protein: CASSYLGLVRNEAFF
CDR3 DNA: TGCGCCAGCTCTTATCTGGGGCTGGTGCGGAATGAAGCTTTCTTT

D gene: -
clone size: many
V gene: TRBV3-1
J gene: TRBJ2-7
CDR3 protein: CASSQVTHYEQYF
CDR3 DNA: TGTGCCAGCAGCCAAGTAACACACTACGAGCAGTACTTC

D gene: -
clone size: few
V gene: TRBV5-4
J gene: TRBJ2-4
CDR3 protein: CASRRRQEPKNIQYF
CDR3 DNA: TGTGCCAGCAGGAGGAGACAGGAGCCCAAGAACATTCAGTACTTC

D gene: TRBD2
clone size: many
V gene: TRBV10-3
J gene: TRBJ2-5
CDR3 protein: CAISESWTSGQETQYF
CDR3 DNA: TGTGCCATCAGTGAGTCTTGGACTAGCGGACAAGAGACCCAGTACTTC

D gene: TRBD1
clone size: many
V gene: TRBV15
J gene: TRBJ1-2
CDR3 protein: CATKRDRGTYGYTF
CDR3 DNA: TGTGCCACCAAAAGGGACAGGGGAACTTATGGCTACACCTTC

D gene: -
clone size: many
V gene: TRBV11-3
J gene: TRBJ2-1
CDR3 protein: CASTPRGSYNEQFF
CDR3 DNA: TGTGCCAGCACCCCCCGGGGGTCCTACAATGAGCAGTTCTTC